This T cell receptor beta chain came from a study of early T cells in non-severe SARS-CoV-2 infection. Each cDNA molecule carried a unique molecular identifier. TCRdb recomputed calls from the 5' RACE reads with MiXCR, one row per CDR3 protein. This table has approximately 83,000 distinct CDR3 sequences, around 15% appearing once. Study-wide findings and caveats: CD4 and private specificities were missed by VDJdb matching, which favored anti-spike CD8 responses.

The CDR3 loop spans 17 amino acids. Trimming shortened V by 1 base and J by 2 bases, and 16 bases separated the two germline ends. Germline assignment: CDR1 SGDLS and CDR2 YYNGEE. Notes on this clonotype: Its cognate antigen is unknown.

This TCR came from an adult who was a healthcare worker with PCR-confirmed SARS-CoV-2 infection or an uninfected control (not recorded which). The chain combines TRBV9 with TRBJ2-1; D gene unclear. Source material: whole blood. CDR3: CASSVTTTPRTYNEQFF. CDR3 nucleotide sequence: TGTGCCAGCAGCGTAACTACGACCCCCAGGACCTACAATGAGCAGTTCTTC.